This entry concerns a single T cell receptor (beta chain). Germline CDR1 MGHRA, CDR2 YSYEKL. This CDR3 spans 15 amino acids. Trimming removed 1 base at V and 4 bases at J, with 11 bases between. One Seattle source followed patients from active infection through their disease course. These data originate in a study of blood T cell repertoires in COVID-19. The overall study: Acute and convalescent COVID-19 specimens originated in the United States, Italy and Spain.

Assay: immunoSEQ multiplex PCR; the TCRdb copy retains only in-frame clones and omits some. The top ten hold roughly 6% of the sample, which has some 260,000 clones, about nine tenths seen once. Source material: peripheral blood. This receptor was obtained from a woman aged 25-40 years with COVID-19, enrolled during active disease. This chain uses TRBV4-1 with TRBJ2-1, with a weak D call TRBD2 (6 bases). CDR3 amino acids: CASSQARGRYNEQFF. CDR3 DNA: TGCGCCAGCAGCCAAGCCCGGGGGAGGTACAATGAGCAGTTCTTC.